This entry is about one TCR beta chain. Its antigen remains undetermined. Base-call qualities are not available, and no considerably larger clone is one nucleotide away. Explained via the paper, the treatment or condition label denotes: in vitro stimulation with specific CMV peptide epitopes to enrich CMV-specific T cells. These data belong to a study of T cell repertoires in cytomegalovirus infection (dated by TCRdb to the late 2010s). For context, the study as a whole: The peptide stimulations were aimed at well-studied HLA-B-restricted epitopes as well as recently identified HLA-C-restricted CMV epitopes, whose presentation resists viral immunomodulation. Donor HLA type was relevant to the analysis, because carriage of CMV infection together with the matching HLA type was indicated by public TCR beta signatures.

Sequencing instrument: Illumina HiSeq 1500. TCRdb passed the public sequencing reads through fastp at Q25 and MiXCR, retaining productive beta sequences. Rows with one shared CDR3 protein collapse into an entry with the most common genes and DNA. Recorded for this sample are a few hundred thousand distinct CDR3 sequences; more than 20% of them occurred a single time. The top ten clonotypes cover less than 15% of the sample. General conclusions and limits of the study: The ex vivo response was dominated by HLA-C-restricted CMV-specific TCR beta clonotypes, which also provided the single most frequent clonotype in two of eight donors. Carriers of CMV infection plus the relevant HLA type were discriminated by the cumulative frequency of public TCR beta family members in the study cohort and in an independent roughly 400-donor cohort.

The V end loses 1 base and the J end loses 0 bases, and a stretch of 6 bases separates them. Measured from the cysteine to the phenylalanine, the CDR3 is 13 residues long. Solely the CDR3 DNA is kept, with 39 bases framed from the first base. CDR1 SQVTM and CDR2 ANQGSEA were looked up in the germline V gene. The sequences come from cultured PBMCs, collected from culture after CMV antigen stimulation. Recombination joined TRBV29-1 with TRBJ1-1; the D gene identity is not certain. The receptor was isolated from a human donor in good health (CMV status not recorded). Some clones in this sample may be carry-over from other donors' samples. The CDR3 here reads CSVEVTLNTEAFF. At the DNA level, the sequence is TGCAGCGTTGAAGTAACCCTGAACACTGAAGCTTTCTTT. Supplemented by the reference TRBV29-1 and TRBJ1-1 proteins around the CDR3, the complete variable domain is SAVISQKPSRDICQRGTSLTIQCQVDSQVTMMFWYRQQPGQSLTLIATANQGSEATYESGFVIDKFPISRPNLTFSTLTVSNMSPEDSSIYLCSVEVTLNTEAFFGQGTRLTVV.